The clone carrying this T cell receptor beta chain was found a few times. What it recognizes is unknown. These data belong to a study of T cell repertoires in cytomegalovirus infection. From germline, CDR1 is SEHNR and CDR2 FQNEAQ (reference sequence). The CDR3 extends over 14 amino acids. V was cut by 5 bases and J by 1 base, with 9 bases left in between. TCRdb recomputed calls from the reads with MiXCR, one row per CDR3 protein. The table lists more than 55,000 distinct CDR3 sequences, 20% to 25% of them singletons. Source: CD8+ T cells from cultured PBMCs, taken from culture after CMV antigen stimulation. The chain uses TRBV7-9 and TRBJ1-5; D is unresolved. The sequence derives from a human donor in good health (CMV status not recorded). Some clones in this sample may be carry-over from other donors' samples. CDR3 region: CASSAWGSNQPQHF. The CDR3 coding sequence is TGTGCCAGCAGCGCCTGGGGAAGCAATCAGCCCCAGCATTTT.